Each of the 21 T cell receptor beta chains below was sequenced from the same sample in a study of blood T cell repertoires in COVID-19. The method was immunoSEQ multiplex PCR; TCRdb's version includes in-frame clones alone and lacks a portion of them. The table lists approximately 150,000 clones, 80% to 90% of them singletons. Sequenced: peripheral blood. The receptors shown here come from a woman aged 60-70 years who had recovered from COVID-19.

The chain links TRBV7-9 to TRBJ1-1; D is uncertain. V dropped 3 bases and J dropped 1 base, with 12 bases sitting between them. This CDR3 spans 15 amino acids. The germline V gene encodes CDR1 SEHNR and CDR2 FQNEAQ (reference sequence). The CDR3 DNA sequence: TGTGCCAGCAGCTTCGGGATGGACCAGAACACTGAAGCTTTCTTT. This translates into CASSFGMDQNTEAFF. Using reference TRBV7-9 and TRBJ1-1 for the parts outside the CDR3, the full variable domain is DTGVSQNPRHKITKRGQNVTFRCDPISEHNRLYWYRQTLGQGPEFLTYFQNEAQLEKSRLLSDRFSAERPKGSFSTLEIQRTEQGDSAMYLCASSFGMDQNTEAFFGQGTRLTVV.

The CDR3 loop is CASSAFSYNEQFF. The CDR3 nucleotides read TGTGCCAGTAGTGCGTTCTCCTACAATGAGCAGTTCTTC. V is TRBV19 and J is TRBJ2-1; D not resolved. From germline, CDR1 is LNHDA and CDR2 SQIVND (reference sequence). The length of the CDR3 is 13 residues. With 5 bases removed from V and 0 bases from J, the gap between germline ends came to 5 bases.

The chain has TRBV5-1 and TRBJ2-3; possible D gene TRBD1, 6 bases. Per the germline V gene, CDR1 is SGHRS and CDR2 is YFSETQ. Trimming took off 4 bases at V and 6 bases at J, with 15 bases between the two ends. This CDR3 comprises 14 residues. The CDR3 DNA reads TGCGCCAGCAGCGGTGGAACAGGGACCGATACGCAGTATTTT. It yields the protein CASSGGTGTDTQYF.

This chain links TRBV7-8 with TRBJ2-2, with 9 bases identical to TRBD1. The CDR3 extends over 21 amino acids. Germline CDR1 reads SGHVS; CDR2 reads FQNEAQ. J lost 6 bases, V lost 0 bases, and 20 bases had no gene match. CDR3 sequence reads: CASSLAVTGGGSAQQPGELFF. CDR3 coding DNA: TGTGCCAGCAGCTTAGCGGTGACAGGGGGGGGATCGGCCCAACAACCCGGGGAGCTGTTTTTT.

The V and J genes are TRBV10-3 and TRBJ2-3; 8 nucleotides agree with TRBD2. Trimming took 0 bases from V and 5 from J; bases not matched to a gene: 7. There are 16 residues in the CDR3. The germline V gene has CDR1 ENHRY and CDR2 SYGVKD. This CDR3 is CAISESTGGGKDTQYF. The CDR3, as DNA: TGTGCCATCAGTGAGTCGACTGGCGGGGGGAAAGATACGCAGTATTTT.

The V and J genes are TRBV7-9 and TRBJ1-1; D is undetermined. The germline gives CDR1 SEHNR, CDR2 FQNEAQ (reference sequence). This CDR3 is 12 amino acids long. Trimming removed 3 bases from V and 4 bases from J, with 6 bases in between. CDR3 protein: CASSFASTEAFF. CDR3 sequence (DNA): TGTGCCAGCAGCTTCGCGTCCACTGAAGCTTTCTTT.

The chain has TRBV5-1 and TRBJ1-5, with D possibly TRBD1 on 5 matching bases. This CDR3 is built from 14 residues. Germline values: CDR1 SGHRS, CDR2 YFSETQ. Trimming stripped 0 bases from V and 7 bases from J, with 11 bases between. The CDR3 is CASSLAGREQPQHF. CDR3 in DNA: TGCGCCAGCAGCTTGGCCGGCAGGGAACAGCCCCAGCATTTT.

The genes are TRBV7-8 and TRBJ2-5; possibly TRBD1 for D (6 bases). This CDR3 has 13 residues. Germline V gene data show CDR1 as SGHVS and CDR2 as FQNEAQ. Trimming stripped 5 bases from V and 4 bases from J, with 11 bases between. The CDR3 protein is CASSNSGVETQYF. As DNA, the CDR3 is TGTGCCAGCAGCAATTCAGGGGTAGAGACCCAGTACTTC.

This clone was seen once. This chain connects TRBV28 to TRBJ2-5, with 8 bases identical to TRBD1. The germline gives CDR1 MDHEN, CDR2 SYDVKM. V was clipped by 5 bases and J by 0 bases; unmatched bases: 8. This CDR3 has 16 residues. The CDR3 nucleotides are TGTGCCAGCAGTCTCGGACAGGGACTGTACCAAGAGACCCAGTACTTC. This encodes CASSLGQGLYQETQYF. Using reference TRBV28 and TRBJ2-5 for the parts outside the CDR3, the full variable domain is DVKVTQSSRYLVKRTGEKVFLECVQDMDHENMFWYRQDPGLGLRLIYFSYDVKMKEKGDIPEGYSVSREKKERFSLILESASTNQTSMYLCASSLGQGLYQETQYFGPGTRLLVL.

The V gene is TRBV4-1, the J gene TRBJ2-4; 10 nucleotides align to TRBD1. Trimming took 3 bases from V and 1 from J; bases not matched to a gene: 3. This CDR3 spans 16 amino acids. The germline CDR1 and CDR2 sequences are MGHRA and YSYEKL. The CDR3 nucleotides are TGCGCCAGCAGCCAGACAGGGGGCACGGCCAAAAACATTCAGTACTTC. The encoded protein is CASSQTGGTAKNIQYF.

The CDR3 sequence is CASSYSIGAGYTF. CDR3 nucleotides: TGTGCCAGCAGTTACTCGATCGGAGCTGGCTACACCTTC. The chain joins TRBV6-5 to TRBJ1-2, with D uncertain. This CDR3 has 13 amino acids. In germline, CDR1 is MNHEY, CDR2 SVGAGI. V lost 0 bases and J 7 bases, leaving 9 bases between the germline ends.

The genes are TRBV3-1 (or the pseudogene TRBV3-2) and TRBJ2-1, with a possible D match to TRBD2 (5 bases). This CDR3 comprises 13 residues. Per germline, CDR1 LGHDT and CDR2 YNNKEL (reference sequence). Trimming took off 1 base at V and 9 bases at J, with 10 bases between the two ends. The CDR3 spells CASSQAGVLEQFF. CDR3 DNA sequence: TGTGCCAGCAGCCAAGCCGGGGTTCTTGAGCAGTTCTTC.

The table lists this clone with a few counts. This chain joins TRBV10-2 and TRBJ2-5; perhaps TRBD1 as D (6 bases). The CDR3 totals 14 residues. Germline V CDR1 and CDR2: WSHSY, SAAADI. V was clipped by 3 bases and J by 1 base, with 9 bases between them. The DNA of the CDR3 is TGCGCCAGCAGTGACAGGGGACCCCAAGAGACCCAGTACTTC. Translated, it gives CASSDRGPQETQYF.

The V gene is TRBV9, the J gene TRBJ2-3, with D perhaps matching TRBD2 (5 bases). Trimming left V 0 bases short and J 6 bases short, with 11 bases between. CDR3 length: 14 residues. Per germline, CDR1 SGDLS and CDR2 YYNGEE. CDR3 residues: CASSVDGGRDTQYF. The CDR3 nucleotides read TGTGCCAGCAGCGTAGACGGCGGGCGGGATACGCAGTATTTT. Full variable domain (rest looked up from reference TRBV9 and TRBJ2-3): DSGVTQTPKHLITATGQRVTLRCSPRSGDLSVYWYQQSLDQGLQFLIQYYNGEERAKGNILERFSAQQFPDLHSELNLSSLELGDSALYFCASSVDGGRDTQYFGPGTRLTVL.

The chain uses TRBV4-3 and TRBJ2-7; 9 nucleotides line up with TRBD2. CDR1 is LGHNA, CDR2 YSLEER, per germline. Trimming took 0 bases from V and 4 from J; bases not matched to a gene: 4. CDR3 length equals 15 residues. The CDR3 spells CASSQDASGEYEQYF. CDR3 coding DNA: TGCGCCAGCAGCCAAGATGCTAGCGGGGAGTACGAGCAGTACTTC.

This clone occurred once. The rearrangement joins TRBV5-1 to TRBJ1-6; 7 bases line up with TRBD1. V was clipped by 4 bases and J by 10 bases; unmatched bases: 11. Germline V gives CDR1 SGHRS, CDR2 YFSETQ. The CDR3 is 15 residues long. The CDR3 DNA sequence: TGCGCCAGCAGCCCTTTAACAGGGGCTGAGTCACCCCTCCACTTT. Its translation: CASSPLTGAESPLHF.

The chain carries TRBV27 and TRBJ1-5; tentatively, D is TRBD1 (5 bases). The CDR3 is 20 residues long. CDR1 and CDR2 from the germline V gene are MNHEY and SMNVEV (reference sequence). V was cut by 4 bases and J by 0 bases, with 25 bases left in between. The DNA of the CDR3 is TGTGCCAGCAGTTCCACGAACCCTCCGACAGCGCACTCTAGCAATCAGCCCCAGCATTTT. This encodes CASSSTNPPTAHSSNQPQHF.

CDR3 in amino acids: CASSTGTGSTEAFF. CDR3 in DNA: TGCGCCAGCAGCACCGGGACAGGGAGCACTGAAGCTTTCTTT. The gene calls are TRBV5-1 and TRBJ1-1; 9 bases are shared with TRBD1. The CDR3 is 14 amino acids. Germline CDR1 SGHRS, CDR2 YFSETQ. With 4 bases clipped from V and 4 bases from J, the junction kept 5 bases outside the gene matches.

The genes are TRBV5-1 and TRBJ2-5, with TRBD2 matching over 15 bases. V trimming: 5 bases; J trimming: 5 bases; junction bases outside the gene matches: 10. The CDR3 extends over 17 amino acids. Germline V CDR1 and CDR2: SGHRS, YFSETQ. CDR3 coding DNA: TGCGCCAGCAGGAGGACTAGCGGGGGGGCCACTATGGAGACCCAGTACTTC. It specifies CASRRTSGGATMETQYF.

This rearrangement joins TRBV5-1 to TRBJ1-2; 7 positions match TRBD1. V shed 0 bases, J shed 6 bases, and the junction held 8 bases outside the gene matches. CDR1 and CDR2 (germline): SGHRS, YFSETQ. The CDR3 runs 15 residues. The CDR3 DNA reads TGCGCCAGCAGCTTGGGACAGGGTCAAAGACATGGCTACACCTTC. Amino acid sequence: CASSLGQGQRHGYTF.

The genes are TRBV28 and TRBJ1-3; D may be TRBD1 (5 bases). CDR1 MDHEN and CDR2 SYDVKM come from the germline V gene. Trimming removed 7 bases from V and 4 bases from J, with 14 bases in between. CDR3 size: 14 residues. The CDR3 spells CASIHWGGGNTIYF. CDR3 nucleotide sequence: TGTGCCAGCATCCATTGGGGCGGCGGAAACACCATATATTTT.